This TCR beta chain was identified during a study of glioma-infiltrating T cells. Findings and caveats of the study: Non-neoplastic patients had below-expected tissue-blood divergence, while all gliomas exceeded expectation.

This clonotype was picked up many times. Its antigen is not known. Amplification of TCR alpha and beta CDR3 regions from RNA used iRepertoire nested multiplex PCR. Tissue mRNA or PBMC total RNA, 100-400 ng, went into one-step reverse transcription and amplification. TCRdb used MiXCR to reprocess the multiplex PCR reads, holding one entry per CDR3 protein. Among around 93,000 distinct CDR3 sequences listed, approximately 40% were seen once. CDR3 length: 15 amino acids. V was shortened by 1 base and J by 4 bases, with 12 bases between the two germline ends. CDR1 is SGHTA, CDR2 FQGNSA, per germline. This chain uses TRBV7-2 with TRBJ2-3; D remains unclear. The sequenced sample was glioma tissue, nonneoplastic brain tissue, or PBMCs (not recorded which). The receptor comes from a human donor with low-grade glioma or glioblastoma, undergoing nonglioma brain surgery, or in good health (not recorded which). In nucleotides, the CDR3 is TGTGCCAGCAGCTTAGACCTTCATGGGGCAGATACGCAGTATTTT. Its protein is CASSLDLHGADTQYF. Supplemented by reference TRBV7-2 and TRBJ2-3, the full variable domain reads GAGVSQSPSNKVTEKGKDVELRCDPISGHTALYWYRQSLGQGLEFLIYFQGNSAPDKSGLPSDRFSAERTGGSVSTLTIQRTQQEDSAVYLCASSLDLHGADTQYFGPGTRLTVL.